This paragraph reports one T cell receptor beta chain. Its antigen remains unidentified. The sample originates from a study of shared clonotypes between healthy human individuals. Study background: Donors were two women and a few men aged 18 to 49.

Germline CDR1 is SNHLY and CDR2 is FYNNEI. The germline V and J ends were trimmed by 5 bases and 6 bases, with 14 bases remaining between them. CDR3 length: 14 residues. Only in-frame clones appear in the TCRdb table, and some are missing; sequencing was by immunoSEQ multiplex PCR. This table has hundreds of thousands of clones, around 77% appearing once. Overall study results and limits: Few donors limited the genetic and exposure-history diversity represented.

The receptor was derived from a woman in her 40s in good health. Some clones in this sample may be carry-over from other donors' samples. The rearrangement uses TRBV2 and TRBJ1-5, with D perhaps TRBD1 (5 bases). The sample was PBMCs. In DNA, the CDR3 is TGTGCCAGCAGTCCTGACAGTCGTGCTCAGCCCCAGCATTTT. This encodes CASSPDSRAQPQHF.